One and the same sample provided the 10 T cell receptor beta chains below, sequenced in a study of blood T cell repertoires in COVID-19. Repertoires were generated with immunoSEQ multiplex PCR, while TCRdb's copy carries only in-frame clones and drops some. The top ten hold more than 5.5% of the sample, which has roughly 170,000 clones, roughly four fifths seen once. Input material: peripheral blood. The receptor source for this set is a human donor in a cohort sampled during active COVID-19.

This chain joins TRBV4-1 and TRBJ2-4; D gene unclear. Trimming pared 4 bases from V and 0 bases from J, leaving 7 bases between. This CDR3 is built from 14 residues. Per the germline V gene, CDR1 is MGHRA and CDR2 is YSYEKL. Here the CDR3 DNA reads TGCGCCAGCAGCCTTAGTGTAGCCAAAAACATTCAGTACTTC. Translating it yields CASSLSVAKNIQYF.

V is TRBV10-3 and J is TRBJ2-2; D is possibly TRBD1 (5 bases). CDR3 length: 14 amino acids. Germline V gene sequence: CDR1 ENHRY, CDR2 SYGVKD. V was trimmed by 7 bases and J by 4 bases, leaving 13 bases between them. The DNA of the CDR3 is TGTGCCATCACCTCAGGGATGACCACCGGGGAGCTGTTTTTT. This encodes CAITSGMTTGELFF.

The V and J genes are TRBV19 and TRBJ2-2; 10 bases match TRBD1. CDR3 length: 15 amino acids. V trimming: 4 bases; J trimming: 4 bases; junction bases outside the gene matches: 3. Germline V gene sequence: CDR1 LNHDA, CDR2 SQIVND (reference sequence). This CDR3 is CASSTDRGFTGELFF. As DNA, the CDR3 is TGTGCCAGTAGTACGGACAGGGGGTTCACCGGGGAGCTGTTTTTT.

This rearrangement joins TRBV4-1 to TRBJ2-1; 8 positions agree with TRBD1. From germline, CDR1 is MGHRA and CDR2 YSYEKL. The CDR3 spans 16 residues. V was clipped by 0 bases and J by 4 bases; unmatched bases: 5. The CDR3 region is CASSQDAGGAYNEQFF. DNA for the CDR3: TGCGCCAGCAGCCAAGATGCAGGGGGCGCGTACAATGAGCAGTTCTTC.

The genes are TRBV10-3 and TRBJ1-1, with TRBD1 matching 9 bases. Germline CDR1 ENHRY, CDR2 SYGVKD. The V and J ends lost 4 bases and 5 bases, in that order; junction bases with no gene match: 11. The CDR3 covers 16 residues. The DNA of the CDR3 is TGTGCCATCAGTGGGGTGGGGACAGGGCCAGGAACTGAAGCTTTCTTT. This gives the protein CAISGVGTGPGTEAFF.

The rearrangement joins TRBV6-6 to TRBJ1-5, with 9 bases identical to TRBD1. This CDR3 comprises 13 residues. J gave up 7 bases and V 5 bases, and 3 bases lay outside the gene matches. CDR1 is MNHNY and CDR2 is SVGAGI in the germline V gene (reference sequence). CDR3 nucleotides: TGTGCCAGCAGTCCAGGACAGGGGCAGCCCCAGCATTTT. This codes for CASSPGQGQPQHF.

DNA of the CDR3: TGTGCCAGCAGGGACTATAGCAATCAGCCCCAGCATTTT. Translation: CASRDYSNQPQHF. V gene TRBV6-5 combines with J gene TRBJ1-5; D is undetermined. The CDR3 length is 13 residues. The germline V and J ends were trimmed by 6 bases and 0 bases, with 6 bases remaining between them. Germline V lookup: CDR1 MNHEY, CDR2 SVGAGI.

The chain employs TRBV4-1 and TRBJ2-1; 8 nucleotides align to TRBD1. This CDR3 spans 16 amino acids. Losses at the gene ends were 4 bases for V and 8 bases for J; bases not matched to a gene: 13. Germline V lookup: CDR1 MGHRA, CDR2 YSYEKL. The CDR3 reads CASSLERTGLGDEQFF. CDR3 DNA sequence: TGCGCCAGCAGCCTAGAACGGACAGGGTTAGGGGATGAGCAGTTCTTC.

The V and J genes are TRBV27 and TRBJ2-7, with TRBD1 identical over 9 bases. The CDR3 is made up of 13 amino acids. In germline, CDR1 is MNHEY, CDR2 SMNVEV (reference sequence). After removal of 5 bases from V and 6 bases from J, the junction contained 5 bases not matched to a gene. The CDR3 protein is CASSPGTGFEQYF. CDR3 bases: TGTGCCAGCAGTCCCGGGACAGGGTTCGAGCAGTACTTC.

The chain joins TRBV10-3 to TRBJ1-5; 9 bases align to TRBD1. With V trimmed by 2 bases and J by 7 bases, 9 bases remained unmatched. CDR3 length: 16 residues. Germline CDR1 and CDR2: ENHRY and SYGVKD. For the CDR3, the DNA is TGTGCCATCAGTGAGACAGACAGGGGGAATGGACAGCCCCAGCATTTT. Residues: CAISETDRGNGQPQHF.